This passage covers 12 T cell receptor beta chains from one sample sequenced in a study of T cells in women clearing cervical HPV infection. Data came from immunoSEQ multiplex PCR; TCRdb stores just in-frame clones and leaves some out. The sample shows 25,000 to 35,000 clones, and approximately 24% sits with its ten largest clones. Input material: blood buffy coat. Receptors were obtained from a woman aged 18 to 75 with a cervical HPV16 infection that either progressed to CIN3+ or cleared (not recorded which).

For this clone: The read gets to within 3 residues of the CDR3 end, and the germline J gene fills in the rest. The gene calls are TRBV20-1 and TRBJ2-5; 7 nucleotides align to TRBD1. V lost 5 bases, J lost 3 bases, and 9 bases stayed unmatched. CDR1 is DFQATT and CDR2 is SNEGSKA in the germline V gene (reference sequence). The CDR3 consists of 14 residues. The CDR3 DNA, read in part, is TGCAGTGCTGAGACAGGGCGAGGGGAAGAGACC. It yields the protein CSAETGRGEET. The whole CDR3 region reads CSAETGRGEETQYF.

With respect to this clone: Read coverage stops 3 residues before the CDR3 terminus; the germline J gene supplies the remainder. This chain joins TRBV30 and TRBJ2-5; 7 positions agree with TRBD1. CDR3 length: 14 amino acids. Looked up from germline, CDR1 is GTSNPN and CDR2 is SVGIG (reference sequence). Unmatched junction bases numbered 8, after V lost 3 bases and J lost 4 bases. CDR3 region: CAWREHRGRETQYF. The DNA read from the CDR3 is TGTGCCTGGAGAGAACATAGGGGGCGAGAGACC. The whole variable domain, filled in from reference TRBV30 and TRBJ2-5, reads SQTIHQWPATLVQPVGSPLSLECTVEGTSNPNLYWYRQAAGRGLQLLFYSVGIGQISSEVPQNLSASRPQDRQFILSSKKLLLSDSGFYLCAWREHRGRETQYFGPGTRLLVL.

Turning to this clone: The read falls 3 residues short of the CDR3 end, and the missing part is taken from the germline J gene. Other DNA sequences in the sample encode the same CDR3. The chain carries TRBV30 and TRBJ1-3, with a tentative D call TRBD1 (6 bases). The CDR3 covers 13 residues. V lost 1 base to trimming and J lost 8 bases, with 12 bases between them. Germline assignment: CDR1 GTSNPN and CDR2 SVGIG (reference sequence). The CDR3 DNA, read in part, is TGTGCCTGGAGTGGGGGGCGGGGGGACACC. This translates into CAWSGGRGDT. The full CDR3 sequence reads CAWSGGRGDTIYF.

On this clone itself: Coverage ceases 3 residues before the CDR3 finishes, and the germline J gene fills in the end. This sequence joins TRBV19 and TRBJ1-5; 7 positions agree with TRBD1. Germline V gene sequence: CDR1 LNHDA, CDR2 SQIVND (reference sequence). There are 14 residues in the CDR3. Trimming removed 7 bases from V and 2 bases from J; junction bases left unmatched: 5. This CDR3 is CASKMGQRNQPQHF. CDR3 bases read: TGTGCCAGTAAGATGGGACAGCGCAATCAGCCC.

Concerning this clone itself: The junction shows a germline mismatch at one end, possibly a read error. The CDR3 extends 3 residues past the end of the read, so its final part is completed from the germline J gene. The same CDR3 arises from other DNA sequences in this sample as well. This chain uses TRBV30 with TRBJ1-3; possibly TRBD1 for D (5 bases). The CDR3 has 18 residues. CDR1 GTSNPN and CDR2 SVGIG come from the germline V gene (reference sequence). The chain's CDR3 is CAWSRVEGAVNSGNTIYF. The CDR3 DNA, read in part, is TGTGCCTGGAGTCGGGTAGAAGGGGCGGTAAACTCTGGAAACACG.

Remarks on this clone: The read is 3 residues too short to cover the CDR3 end, so that end is filled in from the germline J gene. V usage is TRBV10-3 and J usage is TRBJ2-2, with 10 bases lining up with TRBD1. The length of the CDR3 is 15 residues. Germline V lookup: CDR1 ENHRY, CDR2 SYGVKD. Trimming took 5 bases from V and 6 from J; bases not matched to a gene: 6. CDR3 bases read: TGTGCCATCAGTCCGGGACAGGGGTCGGCCGGGGAG. It is translated as CAISPGQGSAGE. The CDR3, in full, reads CAISPGQGSAGELFF.

The CDR3 DNA, read in part, is TGTGCCAGTGGATCTAGCGGCCCCAAGACAAATACG. As protein: CASGSSGPKTNT. The CDR3 in full is CASGSSGPKTNTQYF. The chain is built from TRBV19 and TRBJ2-3; 7 bases match TRBD2. The read finishes 3 residues shy of the CDR3 end, and the germline J gene is used to complete it. The CDR3 has 15 residues. Germline CDR1 LNHDA, CDR2 SQIVND (reference sequence). J was trimmed by 7 bases and V by 8 bases; bases with no gene match: 15.

Remarks on this clone: The sequence runs out 3 residues before the end of the CDR3; the remainder is reconstructed from the germline J gene. The rearrangement links TRBV2 to TRBJ1-2; TRBD1 matches at 9 bases. Germline V lookup: CDR1 SNHLY, CDR2 FYNNEI. The CDR3 contains 12 residues. CDR3 DNA (partial): TGTGCCAGTACTAGGACAGGGGACGAC. It specifies CASTRTGDD. The full CDR3 is CASTRTGDDYTF.

Note on this clone: With the read ending 3 residues before the CDR3 end, the germline J gene is used to fill in that end. The chain employs TRBV10-3 and TRBJ2-7; 12 nucleotides agree with TRBD2. J lost 2 bases, V lost 10 bases, and 6 bases had no gene match. The length of the CDR3 is 14 residues. Germline V lookup: CDR1 ENHRY, CDR2 SYGVKD. CDR3 DNA (partial): TGTGCCAGCTCGACTAGCGGGGGTACCTACGAG. Translated: CASSTSGGTYE. The entire CDR3 protein reads CASSTSGGTYEQYF.

Details on this clone: The read comes to an end 3 residues before the CDR3 does, leaving the germline J gene to fill in the end. The V gene is TRBV28, the J gene TRBJ2-3; TRBD2 is a possible D gene (5 bases). This CDR3 comprises 15 residues. Trimming left V 5 bases short and J 0 bases short, with 12 bases between. From germline, CDR1 is MDHEN and CDR2 SYDVKM. The CDR3 protein is CASSRSGTSTDTQYF. CDR3 DNA (partial): TGTGCCAGCAGTCGGAGCGGAACTAGCACAGATACG.

About this clone: The read terminates 3 residues ahead of where the CDR3 ends, so the germline J gene completes it. V is TRBV11-3 and J is TRBJ1-2; D is unresolved. Germline assignment: CDR1 SGHNT and CDR2 YENEEA. The ends were cut back, 3 bases at V and 2 bases at J, with 10 bases in the middle. This CDR3 is built from 14 residues. Incomplete CDR3 DNA: TGTGCCAGCAGCTTCCGCGGGGAAAACTATGGC. This gives the protein CASSFRGENYG. Given in full, the CDR3 is CASSFRGENYGYTF.

Details on this clone: The read terminates 3 residues ahead of where the CDR3 ends, so the germline J gene completes it. The chain joins TRBV2 to TRBJ2-6; 9 bases line up with TRBD1. V shed 6 bases, J shed 0 bases, and the junction held 3 bases outside the gene matches. The CDR3 extends over 16 amino acids. Germline CDR1 reads SNHLY; CDR2 reads FYNNEI. Partial CDR3 DNA: TGTGCCAGCAGCCGGGACAGGGTCTCTGGGGCCAACGTC. As protein: CASSRDRVSGANV. The CDR3 reads in full as CASSRDRVSGANVLTF.